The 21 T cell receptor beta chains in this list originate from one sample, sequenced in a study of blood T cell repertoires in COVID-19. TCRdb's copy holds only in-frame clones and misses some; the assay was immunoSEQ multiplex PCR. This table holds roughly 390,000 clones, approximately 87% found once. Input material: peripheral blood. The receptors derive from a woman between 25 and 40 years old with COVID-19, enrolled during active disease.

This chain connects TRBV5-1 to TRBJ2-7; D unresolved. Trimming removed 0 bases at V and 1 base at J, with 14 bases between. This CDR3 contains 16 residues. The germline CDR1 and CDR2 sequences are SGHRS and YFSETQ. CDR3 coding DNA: TGCGCCAGCAGCTTGGGTCTGGGCATTGGGTCCTACGAGCAGTACTTC. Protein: CASSLGLGIGSYEQYF.

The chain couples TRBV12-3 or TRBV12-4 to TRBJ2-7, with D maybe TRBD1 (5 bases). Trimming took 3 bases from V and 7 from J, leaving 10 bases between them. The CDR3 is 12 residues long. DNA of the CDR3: TGTGCCAGCAGTTTGGGGCCTAGGGAGCAGTACTTC. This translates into CASSLGPREQYF.

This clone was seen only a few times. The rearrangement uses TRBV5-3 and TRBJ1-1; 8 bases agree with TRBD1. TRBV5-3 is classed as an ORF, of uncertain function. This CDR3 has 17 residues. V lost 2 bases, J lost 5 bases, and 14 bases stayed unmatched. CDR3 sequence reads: CARSFEGTGSPETEAFF. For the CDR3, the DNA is TGTGCCAGAAGCTTTGAAGGGACAGGTTCTCCGGAGACTGAAGCTTTCTTT.

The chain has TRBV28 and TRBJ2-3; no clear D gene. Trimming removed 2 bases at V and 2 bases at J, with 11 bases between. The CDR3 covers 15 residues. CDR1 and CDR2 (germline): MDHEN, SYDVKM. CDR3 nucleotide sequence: TGTGCCAGCAGTTTAGCCAGGCCCACCACAGATACGCAGTATTTT. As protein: CASSLARPTTDTQYF.

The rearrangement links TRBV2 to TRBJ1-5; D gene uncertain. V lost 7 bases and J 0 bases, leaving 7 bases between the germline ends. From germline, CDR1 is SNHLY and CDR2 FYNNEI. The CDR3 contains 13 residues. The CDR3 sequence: CASKQDSNQPQHF. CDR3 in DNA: TGTGCCAGCAAGCAGGATAGCAATCAGCCCCAGCATTTT.

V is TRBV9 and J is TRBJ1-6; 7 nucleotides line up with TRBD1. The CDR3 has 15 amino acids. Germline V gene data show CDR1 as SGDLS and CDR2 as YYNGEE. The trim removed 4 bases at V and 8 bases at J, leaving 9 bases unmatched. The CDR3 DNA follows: TGTGCCAGCAGCCCACAGGGGAGTAGCGATTCACCCCTCCACTTT. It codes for CASSPQGSSDSPLHF.

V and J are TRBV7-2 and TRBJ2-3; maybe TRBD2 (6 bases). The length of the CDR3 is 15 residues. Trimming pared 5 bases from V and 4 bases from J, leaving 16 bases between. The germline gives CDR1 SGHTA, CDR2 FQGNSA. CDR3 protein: CASSPGLRSPDTQYF. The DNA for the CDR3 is TGTGCCAGCAGCCCGGGACTCCGAAGCCCAGATACGCAGTATTTT. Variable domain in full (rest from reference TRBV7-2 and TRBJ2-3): GAGVSQSPSNKVTEKGKDVELRCDPISGHTALYWYRQSLGQGLEFLIYFQGNSAPDKSGLPSDRFSAERTGGSVSTLTIQRTQQEDSAVYLCASSPGLRSPDTQYFGPGTRLTVL.

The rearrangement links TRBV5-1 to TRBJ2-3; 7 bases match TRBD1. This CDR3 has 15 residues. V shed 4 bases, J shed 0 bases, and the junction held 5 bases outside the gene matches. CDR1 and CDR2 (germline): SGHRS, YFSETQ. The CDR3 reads CASSLRQGSTDTQYF. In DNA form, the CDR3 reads TGCGCCAGCAGCCTTCGACAGGGCAGCACAGATACGCAGTATTTT.

The CDR3 reads CASSDRNEQFF. The CDR3 DNA follows: TGTGCCAGCAGTGACCGCAATGAGCAGTTCTTC. J is TRBJ2-1 and V is TRBV25-1; D uncertain. The CDR3 has 11 residues. Germline V gene lookup returns CDR1 MGHDK and CDR2 SYGVNS. V was cut by 3 bases and J by 6 bases, with 3 bases left in between.

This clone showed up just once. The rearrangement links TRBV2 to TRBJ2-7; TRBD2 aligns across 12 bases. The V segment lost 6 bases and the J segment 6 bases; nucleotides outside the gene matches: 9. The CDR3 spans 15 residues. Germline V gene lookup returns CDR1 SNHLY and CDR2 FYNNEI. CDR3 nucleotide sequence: TGTGCCAGCAGGGGACTAGCGGGTGGAGGGCTCGAGCAGTACTTC. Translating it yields CASRGLAGGGLEQYF.

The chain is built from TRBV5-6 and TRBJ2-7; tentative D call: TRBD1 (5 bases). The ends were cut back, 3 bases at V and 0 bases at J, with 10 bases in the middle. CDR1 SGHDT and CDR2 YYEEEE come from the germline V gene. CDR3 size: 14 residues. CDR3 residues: CASSSYDSSYEQYF. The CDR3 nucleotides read TGTGCCAGCAGCTCATACGACAGCTCCTACGAGCAGTACTTC. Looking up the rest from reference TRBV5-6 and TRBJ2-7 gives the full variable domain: DAGVTQSPTHLIKTRGQQVTLRCSPKSGHDTVSWYQQALGQGPQFIFQYYEEEERQRGNFPDRFSGHQFPNYSSELNVNALLLGDSALYLCASSSYDSSYEQYFGPGTRLTVT.

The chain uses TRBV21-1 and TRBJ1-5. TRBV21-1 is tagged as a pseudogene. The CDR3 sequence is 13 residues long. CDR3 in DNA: TGTGCCAGCAGCAAAGTGAGATATCAGCCCCAGCATTTT. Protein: CASSKVRYQPQHF.

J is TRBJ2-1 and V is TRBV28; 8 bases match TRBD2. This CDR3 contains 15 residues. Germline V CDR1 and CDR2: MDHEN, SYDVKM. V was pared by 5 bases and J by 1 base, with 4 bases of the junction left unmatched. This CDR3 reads CASSLTSGSYNEQFF. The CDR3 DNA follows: TGTGCCAGCAGTCTAACTAGCGGATCCTACAATGAGCAGTTCTTC.

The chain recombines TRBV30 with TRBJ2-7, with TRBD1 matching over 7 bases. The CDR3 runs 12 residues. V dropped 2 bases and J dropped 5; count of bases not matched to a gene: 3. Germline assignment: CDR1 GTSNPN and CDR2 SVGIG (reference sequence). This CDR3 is CAWSPRGHEQYF. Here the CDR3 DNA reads TGTGCCTGGAGTCCTAGGGGGCACGAGCAGTACTTC.

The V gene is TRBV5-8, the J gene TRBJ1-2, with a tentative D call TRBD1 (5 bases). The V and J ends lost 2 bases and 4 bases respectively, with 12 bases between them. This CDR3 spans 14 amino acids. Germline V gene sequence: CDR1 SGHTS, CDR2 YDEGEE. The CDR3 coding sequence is TGTGCCAGCAGCTTCACAGGCGCATTCTATGGCTACACCTTC. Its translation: CASSFTGAFYGYTF.

CDR3 loop: CAISESLGQTRAEQYF. CDR3 nucleotide sequence: TGTGCCATCAGTGAGTCGTTGGGACAGACACGGGCGGAGCAGTACTTC. This chain links TRBV10-3 with TRBJ2-7, with TRBD1 matching over 7 bases. This CDR3 comprises 16 residues. Per the germline V gene, CDR1 is ENHRY and CDR2 is SYGVKD. Unmatched junction bases numbered 12, after V lost 0 bases and J lost 7 bases.

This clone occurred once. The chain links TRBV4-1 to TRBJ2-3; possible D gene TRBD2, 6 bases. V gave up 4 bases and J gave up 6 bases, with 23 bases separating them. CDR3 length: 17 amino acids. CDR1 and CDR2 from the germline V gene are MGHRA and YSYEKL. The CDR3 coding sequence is TGCGCCAGCAGCCCTCAACTGAGGCGGGACGCTGTTGATACGCAGTATTTT. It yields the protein CASSPQLRRDAVDTQYF.

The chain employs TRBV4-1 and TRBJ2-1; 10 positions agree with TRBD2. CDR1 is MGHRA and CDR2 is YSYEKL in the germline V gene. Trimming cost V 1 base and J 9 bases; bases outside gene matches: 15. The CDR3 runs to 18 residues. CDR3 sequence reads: CASSQGYGSGRPSGEQFF. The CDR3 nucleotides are TGCGCCAGCAGCCAAGGGTATGGTAGCGGGAGGCCTTCGGGTGAGCAGTTCTTC.

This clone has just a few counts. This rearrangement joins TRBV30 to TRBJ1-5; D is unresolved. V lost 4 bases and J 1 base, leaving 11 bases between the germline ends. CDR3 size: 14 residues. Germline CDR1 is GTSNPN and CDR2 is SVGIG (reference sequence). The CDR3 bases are TGTGCCTGGACCTCCCCGGGGAGCAATCAGCCCCAGCATTTT. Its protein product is CAWTSPGSNQPQHF.

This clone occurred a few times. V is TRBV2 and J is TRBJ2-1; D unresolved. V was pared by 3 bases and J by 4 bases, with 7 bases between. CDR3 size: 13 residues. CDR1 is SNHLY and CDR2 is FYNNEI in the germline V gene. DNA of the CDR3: TGTGCCAGCAGTGACGAGCGATACAATGAGCAGTTCTTC. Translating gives CASSDERYNEQFF. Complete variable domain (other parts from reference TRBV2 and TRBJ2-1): EPEVTQTPSHQVTQMGQEVILRCVPISNHLYFYWYRQILGQKVEFLVSFYNNEISEKSEIFDDQFSVERPDGSNFTLKIRSTKLEDSAMYFCASSDERYNEQFFGPGTRLTVL.

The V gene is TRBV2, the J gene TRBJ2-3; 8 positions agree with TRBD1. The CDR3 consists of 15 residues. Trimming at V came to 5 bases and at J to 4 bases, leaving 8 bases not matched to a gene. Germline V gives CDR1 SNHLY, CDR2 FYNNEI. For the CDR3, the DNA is TGTGCCAGCAGTATATTGGCAGGGGGCCCAGATACGCAGTATTTT. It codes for CASSILAGGPDTQYF.